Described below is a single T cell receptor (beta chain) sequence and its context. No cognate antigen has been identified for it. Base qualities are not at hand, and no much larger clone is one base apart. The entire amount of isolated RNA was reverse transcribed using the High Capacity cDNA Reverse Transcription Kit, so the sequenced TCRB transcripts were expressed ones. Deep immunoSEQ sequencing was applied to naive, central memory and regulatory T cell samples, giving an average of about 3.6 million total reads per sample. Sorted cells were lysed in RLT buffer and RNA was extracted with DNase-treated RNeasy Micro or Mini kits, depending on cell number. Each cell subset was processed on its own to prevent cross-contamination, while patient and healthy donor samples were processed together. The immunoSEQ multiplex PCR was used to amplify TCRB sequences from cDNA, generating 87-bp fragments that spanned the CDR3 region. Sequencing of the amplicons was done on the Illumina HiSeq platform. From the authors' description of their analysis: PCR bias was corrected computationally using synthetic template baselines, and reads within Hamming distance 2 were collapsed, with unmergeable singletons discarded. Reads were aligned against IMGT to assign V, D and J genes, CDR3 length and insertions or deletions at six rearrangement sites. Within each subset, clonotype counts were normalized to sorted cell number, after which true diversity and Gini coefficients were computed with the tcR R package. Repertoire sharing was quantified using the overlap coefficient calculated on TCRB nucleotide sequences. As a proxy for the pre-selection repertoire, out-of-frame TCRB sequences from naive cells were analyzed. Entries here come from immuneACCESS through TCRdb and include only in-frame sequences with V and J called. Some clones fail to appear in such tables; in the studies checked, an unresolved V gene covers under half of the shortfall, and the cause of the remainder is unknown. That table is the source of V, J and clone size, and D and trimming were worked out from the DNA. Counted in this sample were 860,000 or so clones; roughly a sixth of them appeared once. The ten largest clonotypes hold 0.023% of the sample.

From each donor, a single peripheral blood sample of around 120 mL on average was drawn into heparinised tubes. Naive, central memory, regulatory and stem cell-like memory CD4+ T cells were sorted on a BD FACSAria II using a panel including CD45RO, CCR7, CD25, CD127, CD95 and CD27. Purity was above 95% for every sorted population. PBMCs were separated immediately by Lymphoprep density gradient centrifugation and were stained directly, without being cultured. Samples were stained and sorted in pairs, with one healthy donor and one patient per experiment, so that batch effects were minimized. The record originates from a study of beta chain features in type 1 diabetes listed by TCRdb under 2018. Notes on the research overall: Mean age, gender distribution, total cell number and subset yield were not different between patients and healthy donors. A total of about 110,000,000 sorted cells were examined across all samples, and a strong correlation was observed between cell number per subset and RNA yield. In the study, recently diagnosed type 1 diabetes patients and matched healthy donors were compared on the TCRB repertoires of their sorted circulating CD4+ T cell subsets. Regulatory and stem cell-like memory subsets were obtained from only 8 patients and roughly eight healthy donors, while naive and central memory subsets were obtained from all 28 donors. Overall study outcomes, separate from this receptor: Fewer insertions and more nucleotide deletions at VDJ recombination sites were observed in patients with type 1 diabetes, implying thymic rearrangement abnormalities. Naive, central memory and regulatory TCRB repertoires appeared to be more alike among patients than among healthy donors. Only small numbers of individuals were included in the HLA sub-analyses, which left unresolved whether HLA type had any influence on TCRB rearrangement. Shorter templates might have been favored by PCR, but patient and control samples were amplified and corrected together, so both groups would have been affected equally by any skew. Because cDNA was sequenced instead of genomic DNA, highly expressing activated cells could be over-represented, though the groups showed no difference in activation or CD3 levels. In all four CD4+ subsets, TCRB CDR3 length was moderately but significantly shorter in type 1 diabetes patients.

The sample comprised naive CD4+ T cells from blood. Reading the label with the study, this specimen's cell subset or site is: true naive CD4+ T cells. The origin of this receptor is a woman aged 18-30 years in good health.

At the DNA level, the sequence is TGTGCCACCAGCAATAAGGGTTGGGGACGGGCCGGGGAGCTGTTTTTT. Its protein reads: CATSNKGWGRAGELFF. The chain uses TRBV15 and TRBJ2-2; the D gene may be TRBD1 or TRBD2, since each aligns over 5 bases. CDR1 is given as LNHNV and CDR2 as YYDKDF, both from the germline V gene (reference sequence). The CDR3 runs 16 residues from the cysteine to the phenylalanine. The retained sequence is limited to the CDR3, 48 bases, with the frame set at the first base. Deletion took 4 bases off V and 6 bases off J, with a span of 18 bases between the germline ends.